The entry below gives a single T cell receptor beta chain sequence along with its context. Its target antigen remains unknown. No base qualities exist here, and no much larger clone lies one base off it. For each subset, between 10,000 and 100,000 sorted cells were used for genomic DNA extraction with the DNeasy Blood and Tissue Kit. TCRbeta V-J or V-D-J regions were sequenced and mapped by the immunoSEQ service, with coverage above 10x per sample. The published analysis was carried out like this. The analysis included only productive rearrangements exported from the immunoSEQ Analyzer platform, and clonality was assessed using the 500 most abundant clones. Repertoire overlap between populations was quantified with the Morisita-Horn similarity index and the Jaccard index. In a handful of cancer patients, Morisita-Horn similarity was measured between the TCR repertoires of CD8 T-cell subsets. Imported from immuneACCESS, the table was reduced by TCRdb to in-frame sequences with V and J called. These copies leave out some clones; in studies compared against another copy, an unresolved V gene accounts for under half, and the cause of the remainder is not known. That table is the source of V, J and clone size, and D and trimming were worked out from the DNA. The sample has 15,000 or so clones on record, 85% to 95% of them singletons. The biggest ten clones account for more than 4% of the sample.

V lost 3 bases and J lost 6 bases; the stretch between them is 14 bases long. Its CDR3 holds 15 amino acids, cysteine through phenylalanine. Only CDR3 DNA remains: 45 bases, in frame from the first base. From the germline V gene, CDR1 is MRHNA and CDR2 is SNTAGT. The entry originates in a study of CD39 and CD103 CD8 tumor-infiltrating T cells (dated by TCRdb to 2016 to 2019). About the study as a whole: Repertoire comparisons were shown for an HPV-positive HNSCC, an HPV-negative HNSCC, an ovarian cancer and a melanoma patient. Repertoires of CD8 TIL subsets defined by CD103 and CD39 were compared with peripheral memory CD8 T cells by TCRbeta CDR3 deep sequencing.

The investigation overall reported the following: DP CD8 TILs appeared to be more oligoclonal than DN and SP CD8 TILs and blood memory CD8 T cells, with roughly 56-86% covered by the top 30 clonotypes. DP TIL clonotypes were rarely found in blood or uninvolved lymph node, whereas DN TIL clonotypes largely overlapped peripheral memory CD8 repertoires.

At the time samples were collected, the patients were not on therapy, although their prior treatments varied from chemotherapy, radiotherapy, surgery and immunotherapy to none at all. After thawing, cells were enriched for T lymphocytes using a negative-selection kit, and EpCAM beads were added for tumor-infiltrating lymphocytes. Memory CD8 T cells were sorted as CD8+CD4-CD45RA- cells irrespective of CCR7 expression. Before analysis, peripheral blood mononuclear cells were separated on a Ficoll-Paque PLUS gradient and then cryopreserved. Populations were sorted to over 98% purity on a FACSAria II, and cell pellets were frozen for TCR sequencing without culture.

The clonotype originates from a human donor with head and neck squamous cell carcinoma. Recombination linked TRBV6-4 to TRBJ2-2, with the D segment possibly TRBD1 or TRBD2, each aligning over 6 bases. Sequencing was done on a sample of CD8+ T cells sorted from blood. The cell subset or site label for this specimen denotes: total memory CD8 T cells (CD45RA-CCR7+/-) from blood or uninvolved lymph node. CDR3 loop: CASSDSPGAPGELFF. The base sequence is TGTGCCAGCAGTGATAGTCCGGGGGCTCCCGGGGAGCTGTTTTTT.